The 3 T cell receptor beta chains in this list originate from one sample, sequenced in a study of control samples from healthy donors and cancer patients. Measured with immunoSEQ multiplex PCR; TCRdb has only the in-frame clones, and not every one. Here the sample spans tens of thousands of clones, 70% being singletons. Sequencing used formalin-fixed, paraffin-embedded tissue. These receptors were taken from a male donor with melanoma.

This clone was picked up a small number of times. The V gene is TRBV19, the J gene TRBJ2-1, with TRBD2 identical over 8 bases. This CDR3 has 15 amino acids. V dropped 6 bases and J dropped 8; count of bases not matched to a gene: 12. Germline assignment: CDR1 LNHDA and CDR2 SQIVND (reference sequence). The DNA of the CDR3 is TGTGCCAGTAGACAGGGAATTAGCGGGATTTATGAGCAGTTCTTC. It is translated as CASRQGISGIYEQFF.

The chain couples TRBV7-9 to TRBJ1-1; perhaps TRBD1 as D (5 bases). With 4 bases removed from V and 1 base from J, the gap between germline ends came to 7 bases. CDR1 and CDR2 (germline): SEHNR, FQNEAQ (reference sequence). The CDR3 covers 13 residues. For the CDR3, the DNA is TGTGCCAGCAGCTCGGGGGGGAACACTGAAGCTTTCTTT. As protein: CASSSGGNTEAFF.

Worth noting for this clone: One junction end disagrees with the germline gene, perhaps due to a read error. The chain links TRBV18 to TRBJ2-2; no reliable D call. Germline CDR1 reads KGHSH; CDR2 reads LQKENI. CDR3 length equals 12 residues. The CDR3 loop is CASSSYTEELFF. CDR3 sequence (DNA): TGTGCCAGCTCAAGTTATACCGAGGAGCTGTTTTTT. The complete variable domain, with remaining parts taken from reference TRBV18 and TRBJ2-2, reads NAGVMQNPRHLVRRRGQEARLRCSPMKGHSHVYWYRQLPEEGLKFMVYLQKENIIDESGMPKERFSAEFPKEGPSILRIQQVVRGDSAAYFCASSSYTEELFFGEGSRLTVL.